The 3 T cell receptor beta chains given below trace back to one sample, sequenced in a study of CD8 T cells in Susac syndrome. RNA in amounts of about 0.45 to 1 ug was reverse transcribed with random hexamers. From the immunoSEQ multiplex PCR reads, TCRdb called clonotypes with MiXCR, one entry per CDR3 protein. This table has about 300,000 distinct CDR3 sequences, approximately 85% appearing once. The material sequenced was CD8+ T cells from PBMCs. The receptors were gathered from a human donor with multiple sclerosis.

The chain links TRBV12-1 to TRBJ2-5; the table's D call of TRBD1 was not tested on the DNA. TRBV12-1 is marked as a pseudogene. The CDR3 is 13 residues long. CDR3 region: CARATGGAETQYF. The CDR3 DNA is TGTGCCAGGGCGACAGGGGGCGCGGAGACCCAGTACTTC.

V is TRBV12-3 or TRBV12-4 and J is TRBJ2-1; D uncertain. The CDR3 loop spans 13 amino acids. V shed 5 bases and J shed 2 bases, with 7 bases lying between them. In DNA form, the CDR3 reads TGTGCCAGCAGTGCGACTCCCTACAATGAGCAGTTCTTC. It is translated as CASSATPYNEQFF.

The chain uses TRBV13 and TRBJ2-7, with 9 bases matching TRBD1. The ends lost 4 bases at V and 2 bases at J; junction bases unmatched: 3. The CDR3 is 14 residues long. Germline CDR1 PRHDT, CDR2 FYEKMQ (reference sequence). The CDR3 loop reads CASSSRQGAYEQYF. DNA of the CDR3: TGTGCCAGCAGCTCAAGACAGGGGGCCTACGAGCAGTACTTC. Together with reference TRBV13 and TRBJ2-7, the CDR3 gives the full variable domain: AAGVIQSPRHLIKEKRETATLKCYPIPRHDTVYWYQQGPGQDPQFLISFYEKMQSDKGSIPDRFSAQQFSDYHSELNMSSLELGDSALYFCASSSRQGAYEQYFGPGTRLTVT.